The clone carrying this T cell receptor beta chain was detected a few times. TCRdb redid the calling of the 5' RACE reads with MiXCR, one entry per CDR3 protein. This sample yields about 130,000 distinct CDR3 sequences, of which 8.9% are seen a single time; 40% belongs to the top ten. This entry is derived from a study of T cells after yellow fever vaccination. Study-wide background: Low-cell-number fractions were prepared with SMART-Seq v4 Ultra Low Input.

Unmatched junction bases numbered 7, after V lost 6 bases and J lost 7 bases. From germline, CDR1 is MNHNY and CDR2 SVGAGI (reference sequence). This CDR3 has 14 amino acids. This chain connects TRBV6-6 to TRBJ1-5; 9 bases map to TRBD1. The sequence was collected from a young man who received the YFV17D yellow fever vaccine. The input for sequencing was CD8+ T cells sorted from PBMCs, taken on the day of the yellow fever booster vaccination. CDR3 sequence reads: CASSSTGGRQPQHF. The CDR3 coding sequence is TGTGCCAGCAGCTCGACAGGGGGGAGGCAGCCCCAGCATTTT.